Listed below are T cell receptor beta chains from one sample, sequenced in a study of cytomegalovirus exposure and HLA in healthy donors. The data were produced by immunoSEQ multiplex PCR, yet TCRdb's version contains in-frame clones alone and is incomplete. The profile shows about 160,000 clones, roughly 80% of them singletons. Sequences were obtained from PBMCs. The receptors derive from a female donor in good health and CMV-seronegative. Both conserved end residues are part of each CDR3. A D gene is named only where the DNA matches it firmly. Size tells how often a clone was seen (once, few, many) or the class of an expanded clone, and some rows leave it out.

NA,TRBJ1-2,TRBV29-1,NA,CSAWELWYGYTF,TGCAGCGCCTGGGAGCTATGGTATGGCTACACCTTC
TRBD1,TRBJ1-3,TRBV5-4,NA,CASSLRTGANSGNTIYF,TGTGCCAGCAGCTTACGGACAGGGGCAAACTCTGGAAACACCATATATTTT
TRBD1,TRBJ2-7,TRBV5-5,few,CASSLAPGTGGPYEQYF,TGTGCCAGCAGCTTGGCCCCCGGGACAGGGGGCCCCTACGAGCAGTACTTC
NA,TRBJ1-3,TRBV2,NA,CASSVQGQGNTIYF,TGTGCCAGCAGTGTGCAGGGGCAAGGAAACACCATATATTTT
TRBD2,TRBJ2-1,TRBV5-6,NA,CASSLLGLAGGSSYNEQFF,TGTGCCAGCAGCTTGCTCGGACTAGCGGGAGGAAGCTCCTACAATGAGCAGTTCTTC
TRBD2,TRBJ2-7,TRBV7-2,once,CASSYLAGSYEQYF,TGTGCCAGCAGCTACTTAGCGGGAAGCTACGAGCAGTACTTC
NA,TRBJ2-7,TRBV6-6,NA,CASSLAPYEQYF,TGTGCCAGCAGCTTGGCCCCCTACGAGCAGTACTTC
NA,TRBJ1-5,TRBV7-2,NA,CASSPFLGSGGEQPQHF,TGTGCCAGCAGCCCGTTCTTGGGATCCGGAGGTGAACAGCCCCAGCATTTT
NA,TRBJ1-2,TRBV5-4,NA,CASSPLGGSNYGYTF,TGTGCCAGCAGCCCTCTCGGGGGATCTAACTATGGCTACACCTTC
TRBD1,TRBJ2-3,TRBV5-1,NA,CASSLTGGIPPTDTQYF,TGCGCCAGCAGCTTGACAGGGGGAATACCCCCCACAGATACGCAGTATTTT
NA,TRBJ2-5,TRBV5-4,NA,CASSSPGVGETQYF,TGTGCCAGCAGCTCCCCAGGGGTTGGGGAGACCCAGTACTTC
NA,TRBJ2-2,TRBV19,NA,CASSRTGTELNTGELFF,TGTGCCAGTAGTCGCACAGGGACGGAGTTAAACACCGGGGAGCTGTTTTTT
NA,TRBJ2-5,TRBV18,NA,CASSPKETQYF,TGTGCCAGCTCACCCAAAGAGACCCAGTACTTC
TRBD1,TRBJ1-2,TRBV5-1,NA,CASSSGQGRIYGYTF,TGCGCCAGCAGCTCGGGACAGGGACGCATCTATGGCTACACCTTC
NA,TRBJ2-7,TRBV28,NA,CASRGRVYEQYF,TGTGCCAGCAGAGGGCGGGTCTACGAGCAGTACTTC
TRBD1,TRBJ1-2,TRBV9,NA,CASSDDRGIDYGYTF,TGTGCCAGCAGCGATGACAGGGGCATCGACTATGGCTACACCTTC
NA,TRBJ1-4,TRBV5-1,NA,CASSLDGLRGEKLFF,TGCGCCAGCAGCTTGGATGGGCTCCGGGGTGAAAAACTGTTTTTT
TRBD2,TRBJ2-3,TRBV15,NA,CATVSGREITDTQYF,TGTGCCACCGTTAGCGGGAGGGAGATCACAGATACGCAGTATTTT
TRBD2,TRBJ2-5,TRBV5-1,NA,CASSLTSGGAVETQYF,TGCGCCAGCAGCCTGACTAGCGGGGGGGCCGTGGAGACCCAGTACTTC
NA,TRBJ2-5,TRBV30,NA,CAWSRQVGETQYF,TGTGCCTGGAGTCGACAGGTAGGAGAGACCCAGTACTTC